This TCR beta chain was recorded in a study of cytomegalovirus exposure and HLA in healthy donors. Study as a whole: Unique TCRs numbering roughly 85 million, obtained from HLA-typed donors, made up an early data release.

General study results and limits: As a later analysis showed, several of the most significant clusters appeared to be linked to common viral pathogens.

It was with 60 Vbeta and 13 Jbeta primers that the PCR ran. TCRdb's table, derived via immunoSEQ multiplex PCR, lists solely in-frame clones and lacks some. The sample yields some 170,000 clones, about 80% seen once. With regard to this clone: Its matching antigen is unknown.

With V trimmed by 4 bases and J by 3 bases, 4 bases remained unmatched. The CDR3 runs to 14 residues. Germline V gene data show CDR1 as MNHNS and CDR2 as SASEGT. The clonotype comes from a man aged 25 to 40 in good health and CMV-seronegative. This sequence joins TRBV6-1 and TRBJ2-3; 7 nucleotides agree with TRBD1. The sample was PBMCs. CDR3 region: CASSGDRVTDTQYF. The CDR3 DNA sequence: TGTGCCAGCAGTGGGGACAGAGTGACAGATACGCAGTATTTT.